This T cell receptor (beta chain) was sequenced in a study of Tregs in tolerant kidney transplant recipients. The V segment lost 7 bases and the J segment 9 bases; nucleotides outside the gene matches: 10. From germline, CDR1 is SGHTA and CDR2 FQGNSA. The CDR3 is 14 amino acids. Sequenced by immunoSEQ multiplex PCR; TCRdb stores in-frame clones only, minus some. The sample has tens of thousands of clones, 85% to 90% seen once. The chain links TRBV7-2 to TRBJ2-1; 9 nucleotides match TRBD2. The sequence came from a human donor who received a combined kidney and bone marrow transplant. The sequencing used CD4+ T cells from blood, collected before the transplant. The CDR3 reads CASTFSGSNGEQFF. CDR3 nucleotides: TGTGCCAGCACCTTTAGCGGGAGTAATGGTGAGCAGTTCTTC.